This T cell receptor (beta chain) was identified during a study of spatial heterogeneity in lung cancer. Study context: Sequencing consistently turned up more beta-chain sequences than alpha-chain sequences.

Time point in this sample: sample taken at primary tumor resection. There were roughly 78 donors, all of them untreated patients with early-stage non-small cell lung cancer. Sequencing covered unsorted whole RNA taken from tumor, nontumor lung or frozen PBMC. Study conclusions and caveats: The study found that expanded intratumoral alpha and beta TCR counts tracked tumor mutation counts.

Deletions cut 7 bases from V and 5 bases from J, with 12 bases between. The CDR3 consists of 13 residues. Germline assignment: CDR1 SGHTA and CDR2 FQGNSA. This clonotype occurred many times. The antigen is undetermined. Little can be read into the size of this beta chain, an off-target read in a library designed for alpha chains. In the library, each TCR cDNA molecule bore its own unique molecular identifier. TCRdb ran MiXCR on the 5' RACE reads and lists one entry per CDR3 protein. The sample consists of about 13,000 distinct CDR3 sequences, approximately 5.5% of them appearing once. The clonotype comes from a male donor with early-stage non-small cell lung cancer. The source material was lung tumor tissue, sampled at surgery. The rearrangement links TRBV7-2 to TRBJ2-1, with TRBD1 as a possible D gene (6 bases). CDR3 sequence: CASNPDRNNEQFF. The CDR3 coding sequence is TGTGCCAGCAACCCGGACAGAAACAATGAGCAGTTCTTC.